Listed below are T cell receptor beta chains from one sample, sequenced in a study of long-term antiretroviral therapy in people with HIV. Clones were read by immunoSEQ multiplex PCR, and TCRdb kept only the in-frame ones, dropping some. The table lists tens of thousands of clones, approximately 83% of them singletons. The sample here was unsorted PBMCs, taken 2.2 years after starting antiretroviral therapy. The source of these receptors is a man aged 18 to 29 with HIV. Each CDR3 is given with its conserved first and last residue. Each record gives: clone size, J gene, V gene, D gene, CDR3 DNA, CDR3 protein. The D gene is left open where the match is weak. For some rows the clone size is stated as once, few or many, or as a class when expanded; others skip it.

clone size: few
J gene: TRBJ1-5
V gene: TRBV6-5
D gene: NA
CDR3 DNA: TGTGCCAGCAGGGCGGCGGCGTATAGCAATCAGCCCCAGCATTTT
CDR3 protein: CASRAAAYSNQPQHF

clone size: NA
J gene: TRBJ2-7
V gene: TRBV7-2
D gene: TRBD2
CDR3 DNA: TGTGCCAGCAGCTCTAGCGGAGAAAGCTCCTACGAGCAGTACTTC
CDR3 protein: CASSSSGESSYEQYF

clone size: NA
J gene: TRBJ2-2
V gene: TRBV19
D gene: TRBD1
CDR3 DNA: TGTGCCAGTAGTATCGACAGGGGTTCCACCGGGGAGCTGTTTTTT
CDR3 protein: CASSIDRGSTGELFF

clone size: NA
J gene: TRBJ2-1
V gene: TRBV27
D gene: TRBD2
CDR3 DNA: TGTGCCAGCACCTATGGACTAGCGGGGTACAATGAGCAGTTCTTC
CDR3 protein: CASTYGLAGYNEQFF

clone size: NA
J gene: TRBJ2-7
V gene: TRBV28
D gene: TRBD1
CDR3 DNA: TGTGCCAGCAGTTCATGGGGGACAGGGTACGATGAGCAGTACTTC
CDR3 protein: CASSSWGTGYDEQYF

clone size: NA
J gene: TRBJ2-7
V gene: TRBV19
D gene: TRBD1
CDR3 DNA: TGTGCCAGTAGTTCCTGGGACAGGGGATACGAGCAGTACTTC
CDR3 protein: CASSSWDRGYEQYF

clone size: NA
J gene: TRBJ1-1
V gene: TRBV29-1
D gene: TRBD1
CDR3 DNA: TGCAGCGCCGGGACAGGGGCGGCCACTGAAGCTTTCTTT
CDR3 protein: CSAGTGAATEAFF

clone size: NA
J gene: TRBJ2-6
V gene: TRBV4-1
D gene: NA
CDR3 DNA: TGCGCCAGCAGCAAAATTTACAGTGGCTCTGGGGCCAACGTCCTGACTTTC
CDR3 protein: CASSKIYSGSGANVLTF

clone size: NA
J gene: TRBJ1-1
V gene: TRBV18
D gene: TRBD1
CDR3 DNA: TGTGCCAGCTCACCAGGGACAGGGAGGACTGAAGCCTTCTTT
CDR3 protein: CASSPGTGRTEAFF

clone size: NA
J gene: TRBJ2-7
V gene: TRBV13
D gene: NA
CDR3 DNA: TGTGCCAGCAGCTTTGGTACAGGGGACTTGTCCTACGAGCAGTACTTC
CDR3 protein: CASSFGTGDLSYEQYF

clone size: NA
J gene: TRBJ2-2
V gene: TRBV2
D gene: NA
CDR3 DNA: TGTGCCAGCAGTGAAGCGCCTTTTACAGAAACCGGGGAGCTGTTTTTT
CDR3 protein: CASSEAPFTETGELFF

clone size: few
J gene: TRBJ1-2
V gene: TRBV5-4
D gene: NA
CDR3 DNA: TGTGCCAGCAGCTTTGACGTTGAAGGCTACACCTTC
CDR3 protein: CASSFDVEGYTF

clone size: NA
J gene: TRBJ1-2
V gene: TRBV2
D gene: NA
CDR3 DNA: TGTGCCAGCAGGGGGGTTACAGGGAATTACTATGGCTACACCTTC
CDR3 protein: CASRGVTGNYYGYTF

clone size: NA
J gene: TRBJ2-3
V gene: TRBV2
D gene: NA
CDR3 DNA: TGTGCCAGCAGCTTCCCGGGTGAGTCGGCGGGCACAGATACGCAGTATTTT
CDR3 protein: CASSFPGESAGTDTQYF

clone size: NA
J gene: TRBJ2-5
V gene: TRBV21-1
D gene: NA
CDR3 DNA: TGTGCCAGCAGCAAAGACCTAGCGAACCGTAGAGAGACCCAGTACTTC
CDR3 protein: CASSKDLANRRETQYF

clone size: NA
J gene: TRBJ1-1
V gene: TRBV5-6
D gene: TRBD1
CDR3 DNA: TGTGCCAGCAGCTTGGGGAGAGCTACCAGGGGGCCCGGGACTGAAGCTTTCTTT
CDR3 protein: CASSLGRATRGPGTEAFF

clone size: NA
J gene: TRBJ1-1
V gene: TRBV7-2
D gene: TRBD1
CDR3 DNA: TGTGCCAGCAAGACAGGGCCCAACACTGAAGCTTTCTTT
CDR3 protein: CASKTGPNTEAFF

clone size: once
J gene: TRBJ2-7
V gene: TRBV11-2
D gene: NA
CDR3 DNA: TGTGCCAGCAGCTTAACGACGGGCTACTCCTACGAGCAGTACTTC
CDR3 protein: CASSLTTGYSYEQYF

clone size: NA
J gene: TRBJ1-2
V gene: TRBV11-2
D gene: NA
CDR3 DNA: TGTGCCAGCAGCGGGCGGGACTATGGCTACACCTTC
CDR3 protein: CASSGRDYGYTF

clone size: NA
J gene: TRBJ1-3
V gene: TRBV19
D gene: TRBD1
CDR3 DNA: TGTGCCAGTGCTTCAGGGGGCGGAAACACCATATATTTT
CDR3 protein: CASASGGGNTIYF

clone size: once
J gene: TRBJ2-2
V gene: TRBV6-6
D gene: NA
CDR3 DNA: TGTGCCAGCAGTGACGGCTTGTTCACCGGGGAGCTGTTTTTT
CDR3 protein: CASSDGLFTGELFF

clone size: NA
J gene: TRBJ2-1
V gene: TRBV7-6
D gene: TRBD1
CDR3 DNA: TGTGCCAGCAGCTTAGGGACAGGTAACAATGAGCAGTTCTTC
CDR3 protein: CASSLGTGNNEQFF

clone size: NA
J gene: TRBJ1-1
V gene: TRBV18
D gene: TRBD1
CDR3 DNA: TGTGCCAGCTCACCCGGGACAGGGTACCAGACTGAAGCTTTCTTT
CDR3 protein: CASSPGTGYQTEAFF

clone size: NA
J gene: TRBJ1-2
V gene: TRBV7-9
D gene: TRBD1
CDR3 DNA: TGTGCCAGCAGAGGGACAGGGGCGGACTATGGCTACACCTTC
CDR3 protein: CASRGTGADYGYTF

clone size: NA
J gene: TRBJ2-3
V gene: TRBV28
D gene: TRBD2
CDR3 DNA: TGTGCCAGCATCAGCGGGAGCGGGGATACGCAGTATTTT
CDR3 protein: CASISGSGDTQYF

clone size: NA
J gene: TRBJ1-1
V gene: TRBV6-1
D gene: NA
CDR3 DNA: TGTGCCAGCAAACCCCTCCAGGCCCTGAACACTGAAGCTTTCTTT
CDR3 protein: CASKPLQALNTEAFF

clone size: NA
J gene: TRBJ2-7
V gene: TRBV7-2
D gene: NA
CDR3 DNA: TGTGCCAGCGGACTAACGGCGGCCGGCGAGCAGTACTTC
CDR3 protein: CASGLTAAGEQYF

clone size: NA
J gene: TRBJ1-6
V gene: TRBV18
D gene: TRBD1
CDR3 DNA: TGTGCCAGCTCACTGGGACAGGCCCCTTCACCCCTCCACTTT
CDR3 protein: CASSLGQAPSPLHF

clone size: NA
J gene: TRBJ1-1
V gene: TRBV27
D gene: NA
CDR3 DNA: TGTGCCAGCAGTTTTGGGTCGAACACTGAAGCTTTCTTT
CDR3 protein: CASSFGSNTEAFF

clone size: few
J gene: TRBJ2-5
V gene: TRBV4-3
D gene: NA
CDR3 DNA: TGCGCCAGCAGCCAGGGGGTCGGGGCGGGTGAGACCCAGTACTTC
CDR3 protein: CASSQGVGAGETQYF

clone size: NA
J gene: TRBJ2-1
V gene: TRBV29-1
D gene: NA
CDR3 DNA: TGCAGCGTTGAGCCTATGGAGGAGTTCTTC
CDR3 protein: CSVEPMEEFF

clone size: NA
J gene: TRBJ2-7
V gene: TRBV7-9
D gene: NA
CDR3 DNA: TGTGCCAGCAGCTTTGGGCTCCCGGGATACGAGCAGTACTTC
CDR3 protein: CASSFGLPGYEQYF

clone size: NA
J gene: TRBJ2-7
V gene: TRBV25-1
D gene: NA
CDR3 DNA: TGTGCCAGCAGTGACTTTGGACATGCAGGACGCGAGCAGTACTTC
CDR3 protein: CASSDFGHAGREQYF

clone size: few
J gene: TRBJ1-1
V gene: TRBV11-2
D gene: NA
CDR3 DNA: TGTGCCAGCAGCTTTGGTTATAAGGCTTTCTTT
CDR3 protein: CASSFGYKAFF

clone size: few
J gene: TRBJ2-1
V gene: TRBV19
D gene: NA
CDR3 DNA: TGTGCCAGTAGCCGTTACAATGAGCAGTTCTTC
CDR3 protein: CASSRYNEQFF